Listed here is a single T cell receptor (beta chain). Its antigen remains unknown. The data stem from a study of CD8 T cells in Susac syndrome. Study-level findings and limits: Expansion of clones was not seen in the CD4+ T cell repertoires of Susac syndrome. That the number of individuals in its TCR sequencing and HLA analysis was relatively small was acknowledged by the study.

The TEMRA cells underwent FACS enrichment, while the CD8+ and CD4+ T cells underwent negative isolation. The CDR3 loop spans 15 amino acids. Per germline, CDR1 MNHEY and CDR2 SMNVEV (reference sequence). After removal of 6 bases from V and 6 bases from J, the junction contained 11 bases not matched to a gene. cDNA came from about 0.46 to 1 ug RNA primed by random hexamers. Multiplex immunoSEQ PCR targeted 54 Vbeta and 13 Jbeta TCR beta segments. In TCRdb, the immunoSEQ multiplex PCR reads were re-called with MiXCR into one record per CDR3 protein. Of about 240,000 distinct CDR3 sequences listed, 95% to 97% were seen once; the top ten hold around 0.093%.

V is TRBV27 and J is TRBJ2-7; TRBD1 agrees at 10 bases. The sequencing sample was made of CD4+ T cells from PBMCs. The receptor comes from a human donor with Susac syndrome. This CDR3 reads CASSTRGQGLFEQYF. The CDR3 DNA follows: TGTGCCAGCAGCACACGGGGACAGGGGCTGTTCGAGCAGTACTTC.